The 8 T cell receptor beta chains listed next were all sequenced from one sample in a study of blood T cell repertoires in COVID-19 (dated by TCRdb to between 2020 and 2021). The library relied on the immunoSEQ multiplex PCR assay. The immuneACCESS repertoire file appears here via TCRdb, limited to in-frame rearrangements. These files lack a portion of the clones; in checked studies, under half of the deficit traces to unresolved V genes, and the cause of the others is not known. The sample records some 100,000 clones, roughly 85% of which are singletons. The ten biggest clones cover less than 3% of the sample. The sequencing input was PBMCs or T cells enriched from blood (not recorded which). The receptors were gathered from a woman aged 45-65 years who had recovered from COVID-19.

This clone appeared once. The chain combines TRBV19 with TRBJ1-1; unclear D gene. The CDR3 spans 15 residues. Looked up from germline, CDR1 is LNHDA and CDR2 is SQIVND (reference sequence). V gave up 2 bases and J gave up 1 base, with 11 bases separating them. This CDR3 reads CASSIYQARNTEAFF. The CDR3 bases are TGTGCCAGTAGTATATATCAGGCCCGGAACACTGAAGCTTTCTTT.

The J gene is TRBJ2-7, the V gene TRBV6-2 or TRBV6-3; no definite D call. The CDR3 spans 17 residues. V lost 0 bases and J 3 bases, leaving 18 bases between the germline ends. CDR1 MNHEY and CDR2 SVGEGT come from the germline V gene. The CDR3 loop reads CASSYSVTRIDVYEQYF. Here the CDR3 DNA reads TGTGCCAGCAGTTACTCGGTAACAAGAATCGATGTCTACGAGCAGTACTTC.

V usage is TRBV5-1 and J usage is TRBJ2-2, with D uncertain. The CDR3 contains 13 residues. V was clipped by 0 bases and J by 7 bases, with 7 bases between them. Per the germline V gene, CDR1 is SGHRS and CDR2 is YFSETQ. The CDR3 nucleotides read TGCGCCAGCAGCTTGGGAGGTGGCGGGGAGCTGTTTTTT. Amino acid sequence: CASSLGGGGELFF.

The CDR3 reads CASSLLTGGNEKLFF. CDR3 coding DNA: TGTGCCAGCAGCCTCCTGACAGGGGGGAATGAAAAACTGTTTTTT. The chain carries TRBV3-1 (or the pseudogene TRBV3-2) and TRBJ1-4; 9 bases are shared with TRBD1. The germline V gene encodes CDR1 LGHDT and CDR2 YNNKEL (reference sequence). The V segment lost 4 bases and the J segment 5 bases; nucleotides outside the gene matches: 5. The CDR3 contains 15 residues.

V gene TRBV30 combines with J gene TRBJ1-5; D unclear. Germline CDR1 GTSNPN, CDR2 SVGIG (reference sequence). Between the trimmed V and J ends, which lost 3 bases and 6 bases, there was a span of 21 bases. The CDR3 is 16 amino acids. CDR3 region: CAWSAPGFLPSQPQHF. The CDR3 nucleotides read TGTGCCTGGAGCGCTCCGGGATTTCTACCCAGTCAGCCCCAGCATTTT.

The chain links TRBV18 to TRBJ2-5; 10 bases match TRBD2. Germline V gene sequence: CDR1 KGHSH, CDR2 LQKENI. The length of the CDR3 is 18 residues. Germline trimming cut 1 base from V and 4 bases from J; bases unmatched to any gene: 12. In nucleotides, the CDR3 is TGTGCCAGCTCACCACAACTAGCGGGATTCAATAGCGGAGAGACCCAGTACTTC. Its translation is CASSPQLAGFNSGETQYF.

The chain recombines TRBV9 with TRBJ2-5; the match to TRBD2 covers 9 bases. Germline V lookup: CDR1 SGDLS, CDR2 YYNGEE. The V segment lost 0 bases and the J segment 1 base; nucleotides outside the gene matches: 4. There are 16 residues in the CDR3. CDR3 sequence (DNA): TGTGCCAGCAGCGTAGGGGGTAGCGGGGGCCAAGAGACCCAGTACTTC. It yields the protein CASSVGGSGGQETQYF.

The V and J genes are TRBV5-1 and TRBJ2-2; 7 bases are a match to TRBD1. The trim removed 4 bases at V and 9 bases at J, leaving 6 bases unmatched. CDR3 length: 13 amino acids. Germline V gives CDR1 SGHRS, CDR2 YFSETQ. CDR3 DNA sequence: TGCGCCAGCAGCCTCGGACAGGTCTGGGAGCTGTTTTTT. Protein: CASSLGQVWELFF.